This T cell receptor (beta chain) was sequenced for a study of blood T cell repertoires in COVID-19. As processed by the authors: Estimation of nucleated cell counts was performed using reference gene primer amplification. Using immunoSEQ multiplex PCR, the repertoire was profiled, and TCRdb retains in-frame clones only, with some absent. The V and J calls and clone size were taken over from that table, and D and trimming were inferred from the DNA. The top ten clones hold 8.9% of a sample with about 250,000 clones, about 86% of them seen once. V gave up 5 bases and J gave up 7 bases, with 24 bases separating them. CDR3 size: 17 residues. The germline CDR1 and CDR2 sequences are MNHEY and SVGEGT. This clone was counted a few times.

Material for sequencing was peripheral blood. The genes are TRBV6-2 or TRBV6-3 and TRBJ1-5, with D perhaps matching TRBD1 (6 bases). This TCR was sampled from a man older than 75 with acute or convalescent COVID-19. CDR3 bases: TGTGCCAGCAGTCCGAGCACCGGGACACTTGGGTTCCAGCCCCAGCATTTT. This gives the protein CASSPSTGTLGFQPQHF.